Presented here are 28 T cell receptor beta chains from one specimen sequenced in a study of blood T cell repertoires in COVID-19. Produced via immunoSEQ multiplex PCR; TCRdb's table is partial and in-frame only. This table holds 60,000 to 80,000 clones, approximately 85% found once. The material sequenced was peripheral blood. These receptors all stem from a man between 50 and 59 years old with acute or convalescent COVID-19.

J is TRBJ2-3 and V is TRBV10-1, with 9 bases lining up with TRBD2. With V trimmed by 0 bases and J by 2 bases, 6 bases remained unmatched. The CDR3 spans 17 residues. Germline V gives CDR1 WNHNN, CDR2 SYGVQD (reference sequence). CDR3 nucleotide sequence: TGCGCCAGCAGTGAGTCGATGGCGGGGGGGCTCACAGATACGCAGTATTTT. It encodes CASSESMAGGLTDTQYF.

The chain uses TRBV3-1 (or the pseudogene TRBV3-2) and TRBJ2-5, with 9 nucleotides matching TRBD2. V was pared by 1 base and J by 1 base, with 7 bases of the junction left unmatched. In germline, CDR1 is LGHDT, CDR2 YNNKEL (reference sequence). This CDR3 is built from 17 residues. The CDR3 DNA follows: TGTGCCAGCAGCCAAGCAGGTAGCGGGGGTTTCCAAGAGACCCAGTACTTC. Translation gives CASSQAGSGGFQETQYF.

A single count supports this clone. V is TRBV10-3 and J is TRBJ2-3, with TRBD2 identical over 11 bases. CDR1 ENHRY and CDR2 SYGVKD come from the germline V gene. The CDR3 has 17 amino acids. V was clipped by 4 bases and J by 3 bases; unmatched bases: 9. The CDR3 spells CAISALSGGAWTDTQYF. DNA for the CDR3: TGTGCCATCAGTGCCCTTAGCGGGGGGGCCTGGACAGATACGCAGTATTTT.

The chain has TRBV3-1 (or the pseudogene TRBV3-2) and TRBJ2-1; 12 positions agree with TRBD2. Trimming took 1 base from V and 6 from J; bases not matched to a gene: 13. Germline lookup yields CDR1 LGHDT and CDR2 YNNKEL (reference sequence). This CDR3 is built from 19 residues. CDR3 in amino acids: CASSQGSSGGAGGRNEQFF. Written as DNA, the CDR3 is TGTGCCAGCAGCCAAGGTTCTAGCGGGGGGGCCGGGGGGCGCAATGAGCAGTTCTTC.

The rearrangement links TRBV9 to TRBJ1-1; TRBD1 aligns across 8 bases. The CDR3 spans 15 residues. Germline V gene lookup returns CDR1 SGDLS and CDR2 YYNGEE. J lost 5 bases, V lost 5 bases, and 11 bases had no gene match. For the CDR3, the DNA is TGTGCCAGCAGTAGCCCGGACAGGGCTTTGACTGAAGCTTTCTTT. As protein: CASSSPDRALTEAFF.

The chain's CDR3 is CASSLLPRGRAKNIQYF. CDR3 DNA sequence: TGTGCCAGCAGCCTCCTCCCCAGGGGGCGAGCCAAAAACATTCAGTACTTC. The rearrangement uses TRBV7-8 and TRBJ2-4; 8 bases map to TRBD1. V lost 5 bases and J lost 0; bases outside the gene matches: 9. This CDR3 is 17 amino acids long. Germline V gene sequence: CDR1 SGHVS, CDR2 FQNEAQ.

This chain links TRBV24-1 with TRBJ2-1; 8 nucleotides agree with TRBD1. V gave up 4 bases and J gave up 8 bases; unmatched junction bases: 6. The CDR3 loop spans 14 amino acids. CDR1 is KGHDR and CDR2 is SFDVKD in the germline V gene. The CDR3 nucleotides read TGTGCCACCAGTGAAGGGACAGGTTACGATGAGCAGTTCTTC. Its protein product is CATSEGTGYDEQFF.

This clone has a single count. This rearrangement joins TRBV6-5 to TRBJ2-1, with TRBD2 identical over 10 bases. Trimming cost V 4 bases and J 2 bases; bases outside gene matches: 2. Germline V gene data show CDR1 as MNHEY and CDR2 as SVGAGI. This CDR3 has 15 amino acids. Here the CDR3 reads CASSSGLAAYNEQFF. The CDR3 DNA follows: TGTGCCAGCAGTTCAGGACTAGCGGCCTACAATGAGCAGTTCTTC.

The gene calls are TRBV4-1 and TRBJ1-2; 9 nucleotides align to TRBD1. Trimming took 5 bases from V and 4 from J; bases not matched to a gene: 14. Per the germline V gene, CDR1 is MGHRA and CDR2 is YSYEKL. The CDR3 has 17 residues. The CDR3 DNA sequence: TGCGCCAGCAGCAAGCTGAGGGACAGGGAAGGTAGCTATGGCTACACCTTC. Protein sequence: CASSKLRDREGSYGYTF.

The V call is TRBV19, the J call TRBJ1-4; a possible D gene is TRBD1 (6 bases). Germline CDR1 and CDR2: LNHDA and SQIVND (reference sequence). This CDR3 region has 16 residues. Trimming pared 6 bases from V and 4 bases from J, leaving 18 bases between. CDR3 residues: CASSPRSGGLNEKLFF. CDR3 DNA: TGTGCCAGTAGCCCCAGGTCGGGGGGCCTTAATGAAAAACTGTTTTTT.

This chain uses TRBV25-1 with TRBJ1-3; D is undetermined. The germline CDR1 and CDR2 sequences are MGHDK and SYGVNS. V was cut by 3 bases and J by 0 bases, with 3 bases left in between. This CDR3 is 13 amino acids long. The CDR3 loop reads CASSDLSGNTIYF. CDR3 nucleotides: TGTGCCAGCAGTGACCTCTCTGGAAACACCATATATTTT.

This clone has a single count. The chain uses TRBV5-1 and TRBJ2-2, with D possibly matching TRBD1 (5 bases). Germline values: CDR1 SGHRS, CDR2 YFSETQ. There are 15 residues in the CDR3. V lost 4 bases, J lost 8 bases, and 18 bases lay in between. CDR3 region: CASSRGDSTQGELFF. Here the CDR3 DNA reads TGCGCCAGCAGCAGGGGCGACTCAACTCAAGGGGAGCTGTTTTTT.

This clone was observed once. The V gene is TRBV10-3, the J gene TRBJ2-3; 9 nucleotides align to TRBD1. Unmatched junction bases numbered 2, after V lost 0 bases and J lost 4 bases. The CDR3 covers 15 residues. CDR1 ENHRY and CDR2 SYGVKD come from the germline V gene. The CDR3, as DNA: TGTGCCATCAGTGAGTCGACAGGGGGGGCAGATACGCAGTATTTT. It specifies CAISESTGGADTQYF.

The count of this clone is one. The gene calls are TRBV27 and TRBJ2-7; D may be TRBD1 (6 bases). The CDR3 loop spans 13 amino acids. CDR1 MNHEY and CDR2 SMNVEV come from the germline V gene (reference sequence). V shed 7 bases and J shed 2 bases, with 12 bases lying between them. CDR3 loop: CASMGRGTYEQYF. CDR3 in DNA: TGTGCCAGCATGGGCAGGGGAACCTACGAGCAGTACTTC.

The chain recombines TRBV5-4 with TRBJ2-2, with D possibly TRBD2 on 6 matching bases. There are 14 residues in the CDR3. The germline V gene has CDR1 SGHNT and CDR2 YYREEE (reference sequence). V lost 4 bases and J lost 3, with 10 bases in between. CDR3 DNA sequence: TGTGCCAGCAGCGCGGGACTGGACACCGGGGAGCTGTTTTTT. Translated: CASSAGLDTGELFF.

The V and J genes are TRBV5-1 and TRBJ2-3, with D maybe TRBD2 (6 bases). Germline-derived CDR1 and CDR2 are SGHRS and YFSETQ. V lost 0 bases to trimming and J lost 2 bases, with 7 bases between them. The CDR3 runs 14 residues. The CDR3 loop is CASSLVLATDTQYF. In nucleotides, the CDR3 is TGCGCCAGCAGCTTGGTACTAGCCACAGATACGCAGTATTTT.

The chain links TRBV2 to TRBJ1-5; possibly TRBD1 for D (6 bases). The CDR3 is 16 residues long. V was trimmed by 4 bases and J by 0 bases, leaving 13 bases between them. Per germline, CDR1 SNHLY and CDR2 FYNNEI. CDR3 DNA: TGTGCCAGCAGTGTCAGGGGCCCAATTAGCAATCAGCCCCAGCATTTT. Protein product: CASSVRGPISNQPQHF.

This clone was seen only a few times. The CDR3 here is CASSIGTVSGNTIYF. CDR3 in DNA: TGTGCCAGTAGTATCGGGACAGTCTCTGGAAACACCATATATTTT. The chain joins TRBV19 to TRBJ1-3; 7 positions match TRBD1. J lost 0 bases, V lost 3 bases, and 2 bases had no gene match. This CDR3 comprises 15 residues. Germline V gene lookup returns CDR1 LNHDA and CDR2 SQIVND (reference sequence). The whole variable domain, filled in from reference TRBV19 and TRBJ1-3, reads DGGITQSPKYLFRKEGQNVTLSCEQNLNHDAMYWYRQDPGQGLRLIYYSQIVNDFQKGDIAEGYSVSREKKESFPLTVTSAQKNPTAFYLCASSIGTVSGNTIYFGEGSWLTVV.

This chain links TRBV7-2 with TRBJ2-7, with TRBD1 identical over 11 bases. Germline assignment: CDR1 SGHTA and CDR2 FQGNSA. Trimming took 4 bases from V and 3 from J; bases not matched to a gene: 2. There are 14 residues in the CDR3. CDR3 loop: CASSSGTGGYEQYF. The CDR3 coding sequence is TGTGCCAGCAGCTCCGGGACAGGGGGCTACGAGCAGTACTTC.

The gene calls are TRBV12-1 and TRBJ2-2; the D segment call TRBD1 is taken from the table without a DNA check. TRBV12-1 is a recognized pseudogene. This CDR3 has 16 amino acids. CDR3 nucleotides: TGTGCCAGCAGCCACTGTGACAGCAGGAACACCGGGGAGCTGTTTTTT. Translation gives CASSHCDSRNTGELFF.

The rearrangement joins TRBV28 to TRBJ2-5; 12 bases agree with TRBD2. This CDR3 has 17 residues. Germline-derived CDR1 and CDR2 are MDHEN and SYDVKM. The trim removed 5 bases at V and 4 bases at J, leaving 11 bases unmatched. CDR3 DNA sequence: TGTGCCAGCAGTGCCGGACTAGCGGGGAAAAGCGGAGAGACCCAGTACTTC. Translated, it gives CASSAGLAGKSGETQYF.

This chain connects TRBV6-5 to TRBJ2-7; TRBD2 aligns across 10 bases. J lost 3 bases, V lost 1 base, and 6 bases had no gene match. The CDR3 consists of 16 residues. Germline V lookup: CDR1 MNHEY, CDR2 SVGAGI. CDR3 region: CASSYLPGLAVYEQYF. CDR3 nucleotides: TGTGCCAGCAGTTACTTGCCTGGACTAGCGGTCTACGAGCAGTACTTC.

This clone has a handful of counts. The J gene is TRBJ2-2, the V gene TRBV10-3; TRBD2 is a possible D gene (5 bases). In germline, CDR1 is ENHRY, CDR2 SYGVKD. The CDR3 contains 14 residues. The V end was cut by 4 bases, the J end by 6 bases, with 12 bases between. DNA of the CDR3: TGTGCCATCAGTGCTTCAGGAGGAGCCGGGGAGCTGTTTTTT. Protein: CAISASGGAGELFF.

V gene TRBV3-1 (or the pseudogene TRBV3-2) combines with J gene TRBJ1-2; D is undetermined. The length of the CDR3 is 15 residues. Germline V gene data show CDR1 as LGHDT and CDR2 as YNNKEL (reference sequence). Trimming cost V 0 bases and J 3 bases, with 11 bases left between them. The CDR3 nucleotides read TGTGCCAGCAGCCAAGACCGGGGTGGGTACTATGGCTACACCTTC. This sequence encodes CASSQDRGGYYGYTF.

This clone was counted between two and nine times. This rearrangement joins TRBV18 to TRBJ1-1; D gene unclear. Germline assignment: CDR1 KGHSH and CDR2 LQKENI. The V end was cut by 4 bases, the J end by 2 bases, with 8 bases between. This CDR3 spans 13 amino acids. The CDR3 spells CASSLSGNTEAFF. CDR3 DNA sequence: TGTGCCAGCTCACTGTCGGGAAACACTGAAGCTTTCTTT.

This chain connects TRBV5-8 to TRBJ1-2; D uncertain. V was clipped by 0 bases and J by 7 bases, with 7 bases between them. Germline-derived CDR1 and CDR2 are SGHTS and YDEGEE. This CDR3 comprises 12 residues. CDR3 coding DNA: TGTGCCAGCAGCTTGGGTATGAGTGGCTACACCTTC. Residues: CASSLGMSGYTF.

The rearrangement uses TRBV4-1 and TRBJ2-1; no clear D gene. Germline V gene lookup returns CDR1 MGHRA and CDR2 YSYEKL. With 0 bases removed from V and 4 bases from J, the gap between germline ends came to 16 bases. The CDR3 loop spans 17 amino acids. CDR3 in amino acids: CASSQDSDSSRYNEQFF. Here the CDR3 DNA reads TGCGCCAGCAGCCAAGATTCTGACTCCTCTAGATACAATGAGCAGTTCTTC.

This clone appeared once. CDR3 nucleotides: TGTGCCAGCAGCGCGGGTTCAGAGACCCAGTACTTC. It translates to CASSAGSETQYF. The chain carries TRBV7-9 and TRBJ2-5; a possible D gene is TRBD2 (5 bases). Between the trimmed V and J ends, which lost 5 bases and 4 bases, there was a span of 8 bases. The CDR3 sequence is 12 residues long. Germline values: CDR1 SEHNR, CDR2 FQNEAQ (reference sequence).